One and the same sample provided the 15 T cell receptor beta chains below, sequenced in a study of regulatory T cells in long-lasting Graves disease. Time point here: newly diagnosed GD, antithyroid drugs for less than 3 months. From PBMCs, RNA was extracted and then used to make the TCR library. Arm-PCR of CDR3 regions and iRepertoire HTBI primers were the basis on which TCR beta libraries were built. TCRdb fed the multiplex PCR reads into MiXCR, producing one record per CDR3 protein. This table has 350,000 to 450,000 distinct CDR3 sequences, approximately 15% appearing once. These data are also associated with another study on T cells in Graves' hyperthyroidism and ophthalmopathy.

Sequences were derived from peripheral blood mononuclear cells (PBMCs), sampled at new diagnosis, from a patient treated with antithyroid drugs. The receptors derive from a woman in her thirties with Graves disease.

The chain recombines TRBV19 with TRBJ1-1, with TRBD1 identical over 7 bases. The CDR3 contains 15 residues. CDR1 and CDR2 (germline): LNHDA, SQIVND (reference sequence). The ends lost 1 base at V and 3 bases at J; junction bases unmatched: 5. In nucleotides, the CDR3 is TGTGCCAGTAGTATAGGACAGGGAAGGTACACTGAAGCTTTCTTT. This codes for CASSIGQGRYTEAFF.

The chain has TRBV9 and TRBJ2-6; D is unclear. The CDR3 is 17 amino acids. CDR1 is SGDLS, CDR2 YYNGEE, per germline. Trimming took 0 bases from V and 1 from J, leaving 11 bases between them. As DNA, the CDR3 is TGTGCCAGCAGCGTAGAAGCCTTCGGGTCTGGGGCCAACGTCCTGACTTTC. Amino acids: CASSVEAFGSGANVLTF.

This clonotype showed up many times. The chain employs TRBV24-1 and TRBJ2-3; D remains ambiguous. CDR1 and CDR2 from the germline V gene are KGHDR and SFDVKD. V was clipped by 0 bases and J by 0 bases, with 6 bases between them. The CDR3 has 15 amino acids. CDR3 loop: CATSDLRASTDTQYF. CDR3 DNA: TGTGCCACCAGTGATTTGCGAGCTAGCACAGATACGCAGTATTTT.

This clonotype came up many times. J is TRBJ1-2 and V is TRBV30, with D unresolved. CDR1 is GTSNPN and CDR2 is SVGIG in the germline V gene (reference sequence). The CDR3 sequence is 14 residues long. The V gene lost 0 bases and the J gene lost 4 bases, with 12 bases spanning the gap. The chain's CDR3 is CAWSVRAGSYGYTF. CDR3 sequence (DNA): TGTGCCTGGAGTGTACGCGCCGGGAGCTATGGCTACACCTTC.

This clonotype was seen ten or more times. This chain joins TRBV5-8 and TRBJ2-1; 12 positions match TRBD2. The CDR3 consists of 19 residues. Germline CDR1 and CDR2: SGHTS and YDEGEE. J gave up 5 bases and V 3 bases, and 15 bases lay outside the gene matches. The CDR3 DNA is TGTGCCAGCAGCTCCCGGACTAGCGGGACACAACACCCGAACAATGAGCAGTTCTTC. Translation gives CASSSRTSGTQHPNNEQFF. The whole variable domain, filled in from reference TRBV5-8 and TRBJ2-1, reads EAGVTQSPTHLIKTRGQQATLRCSPISGHTSVYWYQQALGLGLQFLLWYDEGEERNRGNFPPRFSGRQFPNYSSELNVNALELEDSALYLCASSSRTSGTQHPNNEQFFGPGTRLTVL.

The chain employs TRBV7-3 and TRBJ1-1, with 7 bases identical to TRBD1. CDR3 size: 15 residues. CDR1 is SGHTA and CDR2 is FQGTGA in the germline V gene. Germline trimming cut 8 bases from V and 1 base from J; bases unmatched to any gene: 10. This CDR3 reads CASQAGGGTNTEAFF. The CDR3 DNA is TGTGCCAGCCAGGCAGGGGGGGGGACGAACACTGAAGCTTTCTTT.

The table lists this clonotype with a few counts. The rearrangement joins TRBV12-3 or TRBV12-4 to TRBJ2-3, with TRBD2 matching 7 bases. CDR3 size: 16 residues. The junction had 11 bases not matched to a gene; V was cut back by 8 bases and J by 0 bases. CDR3: CASSDPLAASTDTQYF. CDR3 sequence (DNA): TGTGCCAGCTCCGACCCTCTAGCGGCCAGCACAGATACGCAGTATTTT.

The sample holds many counts of this clonotype. In DNA form, the CDR3 reads TGTGCCAGCTCCGAAGAAGGGGCAGGGGCTTACTACGAGCAGTACTTC. It encodes CASSEEGAGAYYEQYF. V is TRBV18 and J is TRBJ2-7; possibly TRBD1 for D (6 bases). The CDR3 loop spans 16 amino acids. V lost 6 bases, J lost 3 bases, and 21 bases lay in between. Looked up from germline, CDR1 is KGHSH and CDR2 is LQKENI.

This clonotype was seen many times. The V call is TRBV5-1, the J call TRBJ2-7; D is unclear. The CDR3 spans 14 residues. V lost 0 bases, J lost 6 bases, and 13 bases lay in between. Germline-derived CDR1 and CDR2 are SGHRS and YFSETQ. CDR3 residues: CASSLDPGVGEQYF. DNA for the CDR3: TGCGCCAGCAGCTTGGACCCGGGCGTCGGCGAGCAGTACTTC.

This clonotype was seen a handful of times. The J gene is TRBJ2-3, the V gene TRBV19; D is undetermined. Germline V gene sequence: CDR1 LNHDA, CDR2 SQIVND (reference sequence). This CDR3 has 16 residues. The germline V and J ends were trimmed by 1 base and 0 bases, with 11 bases remaining between them. CDR3 loop: CASSIGLSSSTDTQYF. CDR3 nucleotide sequence: TGTGCCAGTAGTATAGGGCTCTCCTCTAGCACAGATACGCAGTATTTT.

The chain uses TRBV20-1 and TRBJ2-1; 9 bases match TRBD2. Germline V gives CDR1 DFQATT, CDR2 SNEGSKA (reference sequence). The junction had 12 bases not matched to a gene; V was cut back by 5 bases and J by 1 base. The CDR3 has 17 residues. The CDR3 loop is CSARLGGRAISYNEQFF. CDR3 nucleotide sequence: TGCAGTGCTCGCCTGGGCGGGAGGGCTATTTCCTACAATGAGCAGTTCTTC.

In its sample, this clonotype was seen many times. The gene calls are TRBV12-3 or TRBV12-4 and TRBJ2-3, with D perhaps matching TRBD1 (5 bases). V gave up 3 bases and J gave up 6 bases, with 10 bases separating them. The CDR3 is 13 amino acids. CDR3 amino acids: CASSFQGKDTQYF. The CDR3 DNA is TGTGCCAGCAGTTTTCAGGGAAAGGATACGCAGTATTTT.

This clonotype was seen a handful of times. V and J are TRBV5-5 and TRBJ1-4; TRBD1 aligns across 7 bases. Losses at the gene ends were 3 bases for V and 16 bases for J; bases not matched to a gene: 6. This CDR3 is built from 11 residues. Per the germline V gene, CDR1 is SGHKS and CDR2 is YYEKEE (reference sequence). CDR3 sequence (DNA): TGTGCCAGCAGCTCGGGGACAGCCTCGTTTTTT. Translated, it gives CASSSGTASFF.

The chain employs TRBV5-1 and TRBJ1-2; D is possibly TRBD1 (5 bases). Trimming shortened V by 4 bases and J by 7 bases, and 20 bases separated the two germline ends. The CDR3 has 15 residues. CDR1 and CDR2 from the germline V gene are SGHRS and YFSETQ. The CDR3 nucleotides are TGCGCCAGCAGCGACGGGACCCATGGCAGGAGTGGCTACACCTTC. Protein product: CASSDGTHGRSGYTF.

The genes are TRBV25-1 and TRBJ2-7; TRBD2 agrees at 10 bases. The germline V gene encodes CDR1 MGHDK and CDR2 SYGVNS. This CDR3 has 18 amino acids. J lost 3 bases, V lost 4 bases, and 15 bases had no gene match. The CDR3 here is CASSGVGSGTSVFYEQYF. DNA for the CDR3: TGTGCCAGCAGTGGGGTAGGTTCGGGGACTAGCGTCTTCTACGAGCAGTACTTC.